These 8 T cell receptor beta chains were all obtained from the same sample, sequenced in a study of T cell changes during pregnancy in multiple sclerosis. Using immunoSEQ multiplex PCR, the repertoire was profiled, and TCRdb retains in-frame clones only, with some absent. The profile shows tens of thousands of clones, 75% to 95% of them singletons. The sample in question was CD8+ T cells from peripheral blood mononuclear cells, obtained before pregnancy. The receptors come from a female donor with multiple sclerosis, enrolled in a pregnancy study.

V usage is TRBV6-1 and J usage is TRBJ2-7; 7 bases are a match to TRBD1. The CDR3 runs to 11 residues. Trimming took 11 bases from V and 3 from J; bases not matched to a gene: 4. The germline V gene encodes CDR1 MNHNS and CDR2 SASEGT. CDR3 nucleotide sequence: TGTGCCGCCCAGGGGGTCTACGAGCAGTACTTC. Translating gives CAAQGVYEQYF.

The V and J genes are TRBV15 and TRBJ2-1; D remains ambiguous. Trimming shortened V by 0 bases and J by 13 bases, and 10 bases separated the two germline ends. The length of the CDR3 is 12 residues. Looked up from germline, CDR1 is LNHNV and CDR2 is YYDKDF (reference sequence). In DNA, the CDR3 is TGTGCCACCAGCAGAGATGCACAGAGACAGTTCTTC. This encodes CATSRDAQRQFF.

This clone appeared a single time. This chain links TRBV11-2 with TRBJ2-3, with D perhaps matching TRBD2 (5 bases). V lost 2 bases to trimming and J lost 3 bases, with 6 bases between them. The CDR3 is 13 amino acids. CDR1 SGHAT and CDR2 FQNNGV come from the germline V gene. CDR3 loop: CASSLLATDTQYF. The CDR3 DNA reads TGTGCCAGCAGCTTATTAGCGACAGATACGCAGTATTTT.

The chain carries TRBV6-5 and TRBJ2-1, with TRBD1 matching over 8 bases. Unmatched junction bases numbered 8, after V lost 7 bases and J lost 3 bases. The germline V gene has CDR1 MNHEY and CDR2 SVGAGI. The CDR3 length is 15 residues. The CDR3 nucleotides read TGTGCCAGCATCTCCGGGACAGGCCGCTACAATGAGCAGTTCTTC. Translating gives CASISGTGRYNEQFF.

This clone ranks as medium-sized. The rearrangement joins TRBV12-5 to TRBJ1-2, with 10 bases lining up with TRBD1. Germline CDR1 LGHNT, CDR2 FRNRAP. The ends lost 0 bases at V and 6 bases at J; junction bases unmatched: 4. This CDR3 has 15 residues. The CDR3 loop reads CASGLVGQGRDGYTF. The CDR3 region has the DNA TGTGCTAGTGGTTTGGTGGGACAGGGGAGGGATGGCTACACCTTC.

V usage is TRBV5-1 and J usage is TRBJ2-5; 8 bases are a match to TRBD1. Per germline, CDR1 SGHRS and CDR2 YFSETQ. The CDR3 contains 12 residues. The V and J ends lost 5 bases and 5 bases, in that order; junction bases with no gene match: 2. The CDR3 protein is CASRTGAETQYF. In DNA, the CDR3 is TGCGCCAGCAGGACAGGGGCCGAGACCCAGTACTTC.

V usage is TRBV19 and J usage is TRBJ1-2; 7 positions match TRBD1. The CDR3 consists of 13 residues. J was trimmed by 4 bases and V by 10 bases; bases with no gene match: 9. From germline, CDR1 is LNHDA and CDR2 SQIVND (reference sequence). The CDR3 sequence: CATRDRRLYGYTF. CDR3 sequence (DNA): TGTGCCACTAGGGACAGAAGACTCTATGGCTACACCTTC.

The genes are TRBV7-2 and TRBJ2-7; 7 bases align to TRBD1. V lost 2 bases to trimming and J lost 5 bases; unmatched junction nucleotides: 9. Germline CDR1 reads SGHTA; CDR2 reads FQGNSA. The CDR3 consists of 15 residues. The CDR3 loop reads CASSLHRGMIDEQYF. The CDR3 bases are TGTGCCAGCAGCTTACACAGGGGAATGATCGACGAGCAGTACTTC.